Listed below are T cell receptor beta chains from one sample, sequenced in a study of blood T cell repertoires in COVID-19. The table came from immunoSEQ multiplex PCR; TCRdb's copy has only in-frame clones and leaves some out. The sample includes about 270,000 clones, around 85% seen only once; the top ten take more than 10%. The specimen sequenced was peripheral blood. Source of these receptors: a woman in her 30s with COVID-19, enrolled during active disease. CDR3s include the opening cysteine and the closing phenylalanine or tryptophan. The D gene is left open where the match is weak. Clone size is given for some rows only: seen once, a few or many times, or a class if the clone is expanded.

j_call,v_call,clone_size,d_call,cdr3_aa,cdr3_nt
TRBJ2-1,TRBV9,-,TRBD2,CASSPVRWGGYNEQFF,TGTGCCAGCAGCCCCGTTCGGTGGGGGGGCTACAATGAGCAGTTCTTC
TRBJ2-7,TRBV2,-,-,CARGPHSDEQYF,TGTGCCAGAGGGCCCCATAGCGACGAGCAGTACTTC
TRBJ1-4,TRBV27,-,-,CASSLQAGDDEKLFF,TGTGCCAGCAGTTTACAGGCAGGGGATGATGAAAAACTGTTTTTT
TRBJ2-1,TRBV27,-,TRBD1,CASSLRGTGVGNEQFF,TGTGCCAGCAGTCTAAGGGGAACAGGGGTGGGGAATGAGCAGTTCTTC
TRBJ2-2,TRBV11-2,-,-,CASSPRDSLGELFF,TGTGCCAGCAGCCCCCGGGACTCCCTAGGGGAGCTGTTTTTT
TRBJ1-4,TRBV18,-,-,CASSRGRGTNEKLFF,TGTGCCAGCTCTCGGGGTCGGGGAACTAATGAAAAACTGTTTTTT
TRBJ2-2,TRBV19,-,-,CASSRQGGSTGELFF,TGTGCCAGTAGTAGGCAGGGGGGATCAACCGGGGAGCTGTTTTTT
TRBJ2-5,TRBV6-5,once,-,CASSYEGLKTQYF,TGTGCCAGCAGTTACGAGGGATTAAAGACCCAGTACTTC
TRBJ2-3,TRBV5-1,-,TRBD2,CASSSSLADLSTDTQYF,TGCGCCAGCAGCTCATCACTAGCGGACCTTAGCACAGATACGCAGTATTTT
TRBJ2-3,TRBV20-1,-,-,CSASLLEPRQALTDTQYF,TGCAGTGCTAGTCTGCTGGAGCCGAGACAGGCCCTCACAGATACGCAGTATTTT
TRBJ2-4,TRBV5-8,-,-,CASSLGYTGRKNIQYF,TGTGCCAGCAGCCTGGGCTACACAGGTCGCAAAAACATTCAGTACTTC
TRBJ1-3,TRBV3-1/TRBV3-2,-,-,CASSRWDTHSGNTIYF,TGTGCCAGCAGCCGCTGGGACACCCACTCTGGAAACACCATATATTTT
TRBJ1-5,TRBV4-2,-,-,CASSQDRWLGANQPQHF,TGTGCCAGCAGCCAAGATAGGTGGTTAGGGGCAAATCAGCCCCAGCATTTT
TRBJ1-2,TRBV27,-,-,CASSLQGRDYGYTF,TGTGCCAGCAGTTTACAGGGGCGGGACTATGGCTACACCTTC
TRBJ2-5,TRBV6-5,-,TRBD1,CASSYRTGGAGETQYF,TGTGCCAGCAGTTACCGGACAGGGGGCGCGGGAGAGACCCAGTACTTC
TRBJ1-2,TRBV25-1,-,-,CASRQGEYGYTF,TGTGCCAGCAGACAGGGAGAGTATGGCTACACCTTC
TRBJ2-1,TRBV6-5,-,TRBD1,CASSSGQGVFNEQFF,TGTGCCAGCAGTTCAGGACAGGGAGTTTTCAATGAGCAGTTCTTC
TRBJ2-7,TRBV12-3/TRBV12-4,few,-,CASSHRDPYEQYF,TGTGCCAGCTCTCACAGGGATCCTTACGAGCAGTACTTC
TRBJ2-1,TRBV9,-,TRBD2,CASSVDGSQGGDEQFF,TGTGCCAGCAGCGTAGACGGGAGTCAGGGAGGGGATGAGCAGTTCTTC
TRBJ2-1,TRBV7-9,-,TRBD1,CASSEPGTGAYNEQFF,TGTGCCAGCAGCGAACCCGGGACAGGAGCCTACAATGAGCAGTTCTTC
TRBJ1-1,TRBV5-1,-,-,CASSLVGEVGAFF,TGCGCCAGCAGCTTGGTTGGAGAAGTTGGAGCTTTCTTT
TRBJ1-2,TRBV19,-,TRBD1,CASSRWTGDYGYTF,TGTGCCAGTAGTAGGTGGACAGGGGATTATGGCTACACCTTC
TRBJ2-1,TRBV28,-,TRBD2,CASSVTSGGLIEQFF,TGTGCCAGCAGTGTGACTAGCGGGGGGCTAATTGAGCAGTTCTTC
TRBJ2-1,TRBV6-5,-,TRBD1,CASSRRDRGWNEQFF,TGTGCCAGCAGCCGCCGGGACAGGGGTTGGAATGAGCAGTTCTTC
TRBJ1-5,TRBV28,-,-,CASSLVQNQPQHF,TGTGCCAGCAGTTTAGTTCAGAACCAGCCCCAGCATTTT
TRBJ2-2,TRBV3-1/TRBV3-2,-,TRBD1,CASSRKVGTANTGELFF,TGTGCCAGCAGCCGTAAGGTGGGGACAGCGAACACCGGGGAGCTGTTTTTT
TRBJ1-6,TRBV5-5,-,-,CATTELINSPLHF,TGTGCCACGACAGAACTGATTAATTCACCCCTCCACTTT
TRBJ1-1,TRBV7-8,-,TRBD1,CASSPGQASITEAFF,TGTGCCAGCAGCCCGGGACAGGCCAGTATCACTGAAGCTTTCTTT
TRBJ2-1,TRBV11-2,-,-,CASSLGSSYNEQFF,TGTGCCAGCAGCTTAGGGAGCTCCTACAATGAGCAGTTCTTC
TRBJ1-1,TRBV5-1,-,-,CASNKLGSTEAFF,TGCGCCAGCAATAAACTGGGGAGCACTGAAGCTTTCTTT
TRBJ2-1,TRBV11-2,-,-,CASSPGTALKGRFF,TGTGCCAGCAGCCCAGGGACTGCCCTCAAGGGCAGGTTCTTC
TRBJ2-1,TRBV3-1/TRBV3-2,-,TRBD2,CASSQAAGAIYNEQFF,TGTGCCAGCAGCCAGGCAGCGGGGGCTATTTACAATGAGCAGTTCTTC
TRBJ2-3,TRBV6-5,-,TRBD2,CASTRSAGVGDTQYF,TGTGCCAGCACCCGGTCGGCGGGGGTGGGAGATACGCAGTATTTT
TRBJ2-7,TRBV3-1/TRBV3-2,-,TRBD2,CASSLGLADSYEQYF,TGTGCCAGCAGCCTAGGACTAGCGGATTCCTACGAGCAGTACTTC
TRBJ1-1,TRBV5-6,few,-,CASRRAGITEAFF,TGTGCCAGCCGGCGGGCGGGAATCACTGAAGCTTTCTTT
TRBJ1-5,TRBV6-2/TRBV6-3,-,TRBD1,CASSYPRDRGREQPQHF,TGTGCCAGCAGTTACCCCCGGGACAGGGGGCGGGAGCAGCCCCAGCATTTT
TRBJ2-7,TRBV28,-,TRBD1,CASSSLTGGYEQYF,TGTGCCAGCAGTTCCCTGACAGGGGGTTACGAGCAGTACTTC
TRBJ1-2,TRBV24-1,-,-,CATSDSTRDYGYTF,TGTGCCACCAGTGATTCGACCAGGGACTATGGCTACACCTTC
TRBJ2-7,TRBV11-2,once,-,CASSLDPTDFYEQYF,TGTGCCAGCAGCTTAGACCCGACAGATTTCTACGAGCAGTACTTC
TRBJ2-7,TRBV5-5,-,-,CASSHVGAVEQYF,TGTGCCAGCAGCCACGTAGGGGCCGTCGAGCAGTACTTC
TRBJ1-6,TRBV23-1,-,-,CAKPGPYSPLHF,TGCGCCAAACCGGGTCCTTATTCACCCCTCCACTTT
TRBJ2-5,TRBV3-1/TRBV3-2,-,TRBD2,CASSLSGVMETQYF,TGTGCCAGCAGCCTAAGCGGGGTTATGGAGACCCAGTACTTC
TRBJ2-5,TRBV30,few,TRBD1,CAWNRGDQETQYF,TGTGCCTGGAACAGGGGGGACCAAGAGACCCAGTACTTC
TRBJ2-7,TRBV6-5,-,-,CASRWDSTRGEQYF,TGTGCCAGCAGATGGGACTCTACTCGGGGGGAGCAGTACTTC
TRBJ2-7,TRBV11-2,-,-,CASSLMITGRYEQYF,TGTGCCAGCAGCTTAATGATTACAGGCCGCTACGAGCAGTACTTC
TRBJ1-5,TRBV19,-,TRBD1,CAWIPRDRVRSHSLNQPQHF,TGTGCCTGGATCCCAAGGGACAGGGTCCGATCACACAGCCTTAATCAGCCCCAGCATTTT
TRBJ1-2,TRBV19,few,-,CASSILAGGSYGYTF,TGTGCCAGTAGTATTCTCGCCGGGGGTTCCTATGGCTACACCTTC
TRBJ2-1,TRBV4-1,-,-,CASSPPGSNEQFF,TGCGCCAGCAGCCCCCCAGGATCCAATGAGCAGTTCTTC
TRBJ1-1,TRBV12-5,-,-,CASGLNGNTEAFF,TGTGCTAGTGGTCTCAACGGTAACACTGAAGCTTTCTTT
TRBJ2-7,TRBV27,-,-,CASSYQAQSYEQYF,TGTGCCAGCAGTTACCAGGCCCAATCCTACGAGCAGTACTTC
TRBJ1-2,TRBV10-3,-,-,CAISDQGIGGYTF,TGTGCCATCAGTGATCAGGGGATAGGCGGCTACACCTTC